Sequencing of this TCR beta chain was carried out in a study of CD8 T cells in ankylosing spondylitis (dated by TCRdb to between 2016 and 2019). Regarding the complete study: T cell receptor beta repertoires were profiled in healthy donors and ankylosing spondylitis patients so that disease-linked TCR variants could be found. The whole study cohort included 108 healthy donors and 20 to 30 ankylosing spondylitis patients. Peripheral blood was sampled, and synovial fluid was also collected from ankylosing spondylitis patients. The full study reports these points: The disease-linked clones were reported as significantly enriched in matched synovial fluid samples from ankylosing spondylitis patients. The disease-linked clones had a CD8+ phenotype and were found at relatively low frequencies in peripheral blood. Some of the motif variants had been reported before in the synovial fluid and blood of reactive arthritis patients, a finding that suggests common disease-initiation mechanisms. A TCR beta motif made up of several highly homologous amino acid variants appeared to be characteristic of blood from ankylosing spondylitis patients.

This clonotype was detected only a few times. Its binding antigen is unknown. Base qualities are missing; no much larger clone stands one base away. In the germline V gene (reference sequence), CDR1 corresponds to MNHEY and CDR2 to SMNVEV. From the cysteine through the phenylalanine, the CDR3 covers 15 amino acids. Only the CDR3 region is kept as DNA, spanning 45 bases read in frame from base 1. The V end loses 0 bases and the J end loses 2 bases, and a stretch of 11 bases separates them. Sequencing used an Illumina HiSeq 2500. TCR beta libraries were prepared by quantitative 5'-RACE with molecular barcodes. Per the source publication's procedure: A new computational method based on a probabilistic model of VDJ rearrangement was used to identify disease-linked TCR variants. TCRdb handled the public reads itself, with Q25 trimming in fastp and clone calling in MiXCR, and kept productive beta chains. One record per CDR3 amino acid sequence lists the most common genes and DNA. None of the V and J calls come from the authors' own analysis; TCRdb made them. The sample table shows under 250,000 distinct CDR3 sequences, and 6% to 8% are seen once. The ten largest clones capture 12% to 15% of the sample.

The TCR originated in a male donor with ankylosing spondylitis. Input material: blood, either unsorted or a sorted T cell fraction (not recorded which). The chain is encoded by TRBV27 joined to TRBJ2-7; there is no confident call for the D gene. The CDR3 in this case is CASSLSVRSPYEQYF. The sequence in DNA is TGTGCCAGCAGTTTATCGGTGCGGAGCCCCTACGAGCAGTACTTC.